A selection of T cell receptor beta chains follows, all from one sample in a study of T cell clones after liver transplantation. These receptors have no known antigen. Repertoires were generated with immunoSEQ multiplex PCR, while TCRdb's copy carries only in-frame clones and drops some. The sample includes some 3,000 clones, under 30% of them seen just once. Input material: CD4+ T cells from PBMCs cultured with third-party cells. These receptors came from a human patient who received a liver transplant. Some T cells may possibly be graft donor cells. Each CDR3 is given with its conserved first and last residue. D genes are given only for firm matches. Not all rows give a size; the values are once, few, many and, for expanded clones, a class.

>TRBJ1-3|NA|TRBV18|large
CASSPFGGPGNTIYF
TGTGCCAGCTCACCATTTGGAGGGCCGGGAAACACCATATATTTT
>TRBJ1-3|TRBD1|TRBV6-1|NA
CASSGTGAGNTIYF
TGTGCCAGCAGTGGGACAGGGGCGGGAAACACCATATATTTT
>TRBJ2-5|NA|TRBV2|NA
CASSETAGYQETQYF
TGTGCCAGCAGTGAGACAGCCGGATACCAAGAGACCCAGTACTTC
>TRBJ2-7|NA|TRBV19|few
CASSTRGLGAQGGGEQYF
TGTGCCAGTAGTACCCGGGGGTTGGGGGCGCAAGGTGGCGGCGAGCAGTACTTC
>TRBJ2-5|TRBD1|TRBV5-7|NA
CASWTGGYQETQYF
TGTGCCAGCTGGACAGGGGGGTACCAAGAGACCCAGTACTTC
>TRBJ1-6|TRBD1|TRBV7-1|NA
CASRSGTGDSPLHF
TGTGCCAGCAGGTCCGGGACAGGGGATTCACCCCTCCACTTT
>TRBJ2-1|TRBD2|TRBV15|few
CATSRGVAGGGEQFF
TGTGCCACCAGCAGAGGGGTAGCGGGAGGGGGTGAGCAGTTCTTC
>TRBJ1-6|NA|TRBV2|NA
CASSALTGTNSPLHF
TGTGCCAGCAGCGCCTTAACAGGAACTAATTCACCCCTCCACTTT